What follows are 16 T cell receptor beta chains derived from one specimen sequenced in a study of blood T cell repertoires in COVID-19. The table came from immunoSEQ multiplex PCR; TCRdb's copy has only in-frame clones and leaves some out. The sample shows fewer than 250,000 clones, 65% to 85% of them seen only once. Source material: peripheral blood. All receptors come from a man aged 45 to 65 with active or convalescent COVID-19.

The chain links TRBV19 to TRBJ2-1; D is possibly TRBD1 (5 bases). Looked up from germline, CDR1 is LNHDA and CDR2 is SQIVND (reference sequence). The CDR3 contains 14 residues. Trimming stripped 8 bases from V and 4 bases from J, with 15 bases between. The CDR3: CASSHQGPYNEQFF. Here the CDR3 DNA reads TGTGCCAGTTCCCACCAGGGCCCTTACAATGAGCAGTTCTTC. Filled out from reference TRBV19 and TRBJ2-1, the complete variable domain reads DGGITQSPKYLFRKEGQNVTLSCEQNLNHDAMYWYRQDPGQGLRLIYYSQIVNDFQKGDIAEGYSVSREKKESFPLTVTSAQKNPTAFYLCASSHQGPYNEQFFGPGTRLTVL.

The chain couples TRBV20-1 to TRBJ2-5; D unresolved. The CDR3 length is 12 residues. CDR1 and CDR2 (germline): DFQATT, SNEGSKA (reference sequence). V shed 3 bases and J shed 5 bases, with 10 bases lying between them. Written as DNA, the CDR3 is TGCAGTGCTAGTCCCAGGCCGGAGACCCAGTACTTC. Residues: CSASPRPETQYF.

A word on this clone: In the same sample, other DNA sequences code for this CDR3. The V call is TRBV29-1, the J call TRBJ1-2; 9 bases are a match to TRBD1. J lost 4 bases, V lost 6 bases, and 0 bases had no gene match. Germline CDR1 and CDR2: SQVTM and ANQGSEA. The CDR3 length is 11 residues. CDR3 amino acids: CSVGQGYGYTF. DNA for the CDR3: TGCAGCGTGGGACAGGGCTATGGCTACACCTTC.

The rearrangement joins TRBV5-1 to TRBJ1-6, with TRBD1 matching over 8 bases. CDR3 length equals 15 residues. Germline CDR1 SGHRS, CDR2 YFSETQ. Unmatched junction bases numbered 4, after V lost 0 bases and J lost 8 bases. CDR3 sequence (DNA): TGCGCCAGCAGCTTGGAGGCGACAGGGGATTCACCCCTCCACTTT. This codes for CASSLEATGDSPLHF.

The chain uses TRBV24-1 and TRBJ2-1; D gene uncertain. CDR1 is KGHDR, CDR2 SFDVKD, per germline. The CDR3 sequence is 14 residues long. Trimming removed 6 bases at V and 9 bases at J, with 17 bases between. CDR3 loop: CATSPGTTAGEQFF. The CDR3 DNA reads as TGTGCCACCAGTCCAGGCACAACTGCAGGTGAGCAGTTCTTC.

The V call is TRBV7-2, the J call TRBJ1-2; maybe TRBD1 (6 bases). V shed 2 bases and J shed 6 bases, with 13 bases lying between them. Germline CDR1 is SGHTA and CDR2 is FQGNSA. The CDR3 loop spans 14 amino acids. CDR3 sequence (DNA): TGTGCCAGCAGCTTATACAGGGTTCTGAATGGCTACACCTTC. Protein product: CASSLYRVLNGYTF.

This clone was recorded a few times. This chain links TRBV3-1 (or the pseudogene TRBV3-2) with TRBJ2-7; 7 bases are shared with TRBD1. The CDR3 covers 16 residues. With 4 bases clipped from V and 2 bases from J, the junction kept 11 bases outside the gene matches. The V gene's germline CDR1 is LGHDT and CDR2 YNNKEL (reference sequence). CDR3 sequence (DNA): TGTGCCAGCAGCCGATCGACAGGGCACACGACCTACGAGCAGTACTTC. It is translated as CASSRSTGHTTYEQYF.

V is TRBV19 and J is TRBJ1-1; a possible D gene is TRBD1 (5 bases). The CDR3 covers 15 residues. V was pared by 6 bases and J by 1 base, with 15 bases between. Germline CDR1 and CDR2: LNHDA and SQIVND (reference sequence). CDR3 residues: CASRSGAGKNTEAFF. In DNA, the CDR3 is TGTGCCAGTAGATCTGGGGCAGGTAAGAACACTGAAGCTTTCTTT.

Of note for this clone: A read error may account for a junction end that differs from germline. This chain uses TRBV7-3 with TRBJ1-5; D unresolved. Germline V gene sequence: CDR1 SGHTA, CDR2 FQGTGA. CDR3 length: 12 residues. The CDR3, as DNA: TGTGCCAGCAGCCTAGGCAGTCCCCCCGTTTTTTTT. Its protein is CASSLGSPPVFF.

This chain's CDR3 is CATQPSNTDTQYF. CDR3 DNA: TGTGCCACGCAACCTAGCAACACAGATACGCAGTATTTT. The chain couples TRBV24-1 to TRBJ2-3, with D possibly being TRBD2 (5 bases). The CDR3 sequence is 13 residues long. CDR1 KGHDR and CDR2 SFDVKD come from the germline V gene. V was shortened by 10 bases and J by 2 bases, with 12 bases between the two germline ends.

The chain links TRBV9 to TRBJ1-1; D not certain. V was shortened by 0 bases and J by 1 base, with 10 bases between the two germline ends. This CDR3 region has 15 residues. CDR1 and CDR2 from the germline V gene are SGDLS and YYNGEE. This CDR3 reads CASSVGAGGNTEAFF. In DNA form, the CDR3 reads TGTGCCAGCAGCGTAGGGGCGGGCGGGAACACTGAAGCTTTCTTT.

The chain is built from TRBV7-2 and TRBJ2-7; TRBD2 matches 9 bases. The germline V gene has CDR1 SGHTA and CDR2 FQGNSA. J was trimmed by 9 bases and V by 5 bases; bases with no gene match: 8. The CDR3 runs to 13 residues. CDR3 amino acids: CASSEDRRGGQYF. For the CDR3, the DNA is TGTGCCAGCAGCGAGGACAGGCGGGGGGGGCAGTACTTC. Filled out from reference TRBV7-2 and TRBJ2-7, the complete variable domain reads GAGVSQSPSNKVTEKGKDVELRCDPISGHTALYWYRQSLGQGLEFLIYFQGNSAPDKSGLPSDRFSAERTGGSVSTLTIQRTQQEDSAVYLCASSEDRRGGQYFGPGTRLTVT.

This clone was seen a handful of times. V is TRBV3-1 (or the pseudogene TRBV3-2) and J is TRBJ1-4; TRBD1 aligns across 9 bases. Trimming cost V 4 bases and J 3 bases; bases outside gene matches: 15. Per the germline V gene, CDR1 is LGHDT and CDR2 is YNNKEL (reference sequence). CDR3 length: 19 amino acids. The CDR3 DNA sequence: TGTGCCAGCAGCCCGAATGCAGGGACAGGGCTTTATGCTAATGAAAAACTGTTTTTT. Amino acid sequence: CASSPNAGTGLYANEKLFF.

The chain is built from TRBV9 and TRBJ1-6; perhaps TRBD1 as D (6 bases). This CDR3 spans 15 amino acids. V lost 0 bases and J lost 9, with 13 bases in between. The V gene's germline CDR1 is SGDLS and CDR2 YYNGEE. The CDR3 loop reads CASSVATGGASPLHF. The CDR3 DNA is TGTGCCAGCAGCGTAGCTACGGGGGGCGCTTCACCCCTCCACTTT.

The V and J genes are TRBV5-8 and TRBJ2-5, with a tentative D call TRBD2 (5 bases). Germline assignment: CDR1 SGHTS and CDR2 YDEGEE. Between the trimmed V and J ends, which lost 0 bases and 4 bases, there was a span of 13 bases. The CDR3 has 15 residues. The CDR3 sequence: CASSLGRQSGETQYF. The CDR3 DNA follows: TGTGCCAGCAGCTTGGGGAGGCAGTCTGGAGAGACCCAGTACTTC.

V usage is TRBV5-1 and J usage is TRBJ1-5; D not certain. The germline gives CDR1 SGHRS, CDR2 YFSETQ. Trimming shortened V by 5 bases and J by 2 bases, and 17 bases separated the two germline ends. The CDR3 has 16 amino acids. The CDR3 loop is CASSYGPSGGNQPQHF. CDR3 nucleotide sequence: TGCGCCAGCAGTTATGGGCCATCTGGCGGCAATCAGCCCCAGCATTTT.